This T cell receptor (beta chain) was recovered during a study of graft-versus-host responses after intestinal transplantation. Study overall: Transplants given to recipients were multivisceral, liver-intestinal, or isolated intestinal.

This CDR3 has 14 amino acids. Trimming shortened V by 4 bases and J by 4 bases, and 14 bases separated the two germline ends. Germline CDR1 and CDR2: WSHSY and SAAADI. Profiled with immunoSEQ multiplex PCR; TCRdb holds only in-frame clones, not every one. The sample lists about 120,000 clones, about 93% occurring once. This clone was seen more than once but under ten times. The antigen is not known. The receptor's source is a human donor who received an intestinal transplant. Sequencing used unstimulated CD8+ T cells sorted from spleen or lymph node cells, obtained before intestinal transplant. The chain recombines TRBV10-2 with TRBJ2-7; D gene ambiguous. CDR3 sequence: CASSVQASGYEQYF. In DNA, the CDR3 is TGCGCCAGCAGTGTTCAGGCTTCAGGATACGAGCAGTACTTC.